Below, 30 T cell receptor beta chains from the same sample are listed, as sequenced in a study of cytomegalovirus exposure and HLA in healthy donors. Amplification used 60 Vbeta primers and 13 Jbeta primers. The assay was immunoSEQ multiplex PCR, and TCRdb's table has in-frame clones only and misses some. The table records about 150,000 clones, roughly 77% of them present only once. The sequenced sample consisted of PBMCs. Every receptor here comes from a man aged 25 to 40 in good health and CMV-seropositive.

The J gene is TRBJ1-2, the V gene TRBV5-1; D not certain. This CDR3 has 13 residues. V was pared by 1 base and J by 5 bases, with 9 bases between. The V gene's germline CDR1 is SGHRS and CDR2 YFSETQ. The CDR3 sequence: CASSLFPEYGYTF. CDR3 DNA sequence: TGCGCCAGCAGCTTGTTTCCCGAGTATGGCTACACCTTC.

The chain has TRBV5-1 and TRBJ2-5; 9 nucleotides match TRBD2. The ends lost 3 bases at V and 5 bases at J; junction bases unmatched: 8. CDR3 length equals 15 residues. Looked up from germline, CDR1 is SGHRS and CDR2 is YFSETQ. The CDR3 DNA reads TGCGCCAGCAGCTGGGCGGGACTAGCTTTGGAGACCCAGTACTTC. The encoded protein is CASSWAGLALETQYF.

CDR3 sequence: CATSREGGLKGNQPQHF. The CDR3 nucleotides are TGTGCCACCAGCAGAGAAGGGGGCCTTAAAGGCAATCAGCCCCAGCATTTT. The chain employs TRBV15 and TRBJ1-5; 7 bases agree with TRBD1. The germline V gene encodes CDR1 LNHNV and CDR2 YYDKDF (reference sequence). V was clipped by 0 bases and J by 2 bases; unmatched bases: 7. There are 17 residues in the CDR3.

This rearrangement joins TRBV11-3 to TRBJ2-1; 7 bases fit TRBD2. Germline loops: CDR1 SGHNT, CDR2 YENEEA. There are 16 residues in the CDR3. Germline trimming cut 5 bases from V and 8 bases from J; bases unmatched to any gene: 15. CDR3 sequence: CASSTAWGGSRDEQFF. The CDR3 DNA is TGTGCCAGCAGCACGGCCTGGGGCGGGAGTAGAGATGAGCAGTTCTTC.

This clone was recorded only once. V is TRBV25-1 and J is TRBJ2-1; 7 nucleotides line up with TRBD1. Germline V gene sequence: CDR1 MGHDK, CDR2 SYGVNS. V dropped 4 bases and J dropped 10; count of bases not matched to a gene: 10. This CDR3 comprises 14 residues. CDR3 in amino acids: CASSGVTGVREQFF. CDR3 sequence (DNA): TGTGCCAGCAGTGGAGTAACAGGGGTCCGGGAGCAGTTCTTC.

The table lists this clone with a few counts. The chain recombines TRBV5-1 with TRBJ2-7; D gene ambiguous. Deletions cut 0 bases from V and 3 bases from J, with 7 bases between. The CDR3 covers 13 residues. In germline, CDR1 is SGHRS, CDR2 YFSETQ. The chain's CDR3 is CASSLAFGYEQYF. CDR3 nucleotides: TGCGCCAGCAGCTTGGCATTCGGCTACGAGCAGTACTTC.

The CDR3 loop reads CASRAPTGHTDTQYF. CDR3 DNA sequence: TGTGCCAGCAGAGCCCCGACAGGGCACACAGATACGCAGTATTTT. The chain couples TRBV2 to TRBJ2-3; TRBD1 agrees at 7 bases. The germline gives CDR1 SNHLY, CDR2 FYNNEI. Germline trimming cut 6 bases from V and 2 bases from J; bases unmatched to any gene: 8. This CDR3 spans 15 amino acids.

The chain uses TRBV27 and TRBJ2-5; D is ambiguous. V was pared by 5 bases and J by 1 base, with 8 bases between. The CDR3 sequence is 13 residues long. CDR1 is MNHEY, CDR2 SMNVEV, per germline (reference sequence). The chain's CDR3 is CASSPILQETQYF. CDR3 coding DNA: TGTGCCAGCAGTCCCATACTCCAAGAGACCCAGTACTTC.

The genes are TRBV6-5 and TRBJ1-1; 10 nucleotides agree with TRBD1. CDR1 and CDR2 (germline): MNHEY, SVGAGI. The CDR3 loop spans 14 amino acids. Germline trimming cut 5 bases from V and 6 bases from J; bases unmatched to any gene: 6. CDR3 residues: CASSRDRGIAEAFF. CDR3 bases: TGTGCCAGCAGTCGGGACAGGGGAATCGCTGAAGCTTTCTTT.

The chain joins TRBV9 to TRBJ1-4; D may be TRBD1 (5 bases). Trimming shortened V by 4 bases and J by 10 bases, and 17 bases separated the two germline ends. The CDR3 is 14 amino acids. Germline V gene sequence: CDR1 SGDLS, CDR2 YYNGEE. The CDR3 region has the DNA TGTGCCAGCAGCTTCTCCCGGGGGGACGGAAAACTGTTTTTT. Residues: CASSFSRGDGKLFF.

The V gene is TRBV9, the J gene TRBJ1-2; D is uncertain. V was clipped by 0 bases and J by 1 base, with 4 bases between them. Germline V lookup: CDR1 SGDLS, CDR2 YYNGEE. The CDR3 is 13 amino acids. In DNA form, the CDR3 reads TGTGCCAGCAGCGTAGACAGTAACTATGGCTACACCTTC. Its protein is CASSVDSNYGYTF. Supplemented by reference TRBV9 and TRBJ1-2, the full variable domain reads DSGVTQTPKHLITATGQRVTLRCSPRSGDLSVYWYQQSLDQGLQFLIQYYNGEERAKGNILERFSAQQFPDLHSELNLSSLELGDSALYFCASSVDSNYGYTFGSGTRLTVV.

The V call is TRBV9, the J call TRBJ2-2; perhaps TRBD1 as D (8 bases). The CDR3 totals 15 residues. Trimming stripped 2 bases from V and 6 bases from J, with 14 bases between. CDR1 and CDR2 (germline): SGDLS, YYNGEE. CDR3 bases: TGTGCCAGCAGCGTTCAACAGGGGGGGTCCGGGGAGCTGTTTTTT. It specifies CASSVQQGGSGELFF.

This clone was counted once. The chain links TRBV7-9 to TRBJ2-7, with 7 bases aligning to TRBD1. The V and J ends lost 4 bases and 3 bases, in that order; junction bases with no gene match: 6. Germline assignment: CDR1 SEHNR and CDR2 FQNEAQ (reference sequence). This CDR3 has 14 amino acids. Here the CDR3 reads CASSSDRYSYEQYF. The CDR3 DNA sequence: TGTGCCAGCAGCTCGGACAGGTATAGCTACGAGCAGTACTTC.

This clone came up once. This sequence joins TRBV30 and TRBJ1-2, with 10 bases that match TRBD1. Germline CDR1 and CDR2: GTSNPN and SVGIG (reference sequence). There are 13 residues in the CDR3. V dropped 8 bases and J dropped 4; count of bases not matched to a gene: 7. The CDR3 loop reads CAGGQGRTYGYTF. The CDR3 region has the DNA TGTGCCGGGGGACAGGGGCGCACCTATGGCTACACCTTC.

The chain recombines TRBV6-1 with TRBJ2-3; no definite D call. The CDR3 consists of 14 residues. The germline V and J ends were trimmed by 6 bases and 2 bases, with 12 bases remaining between them. From germline, CDR1 is MNHNS and CDR2 SASEGT. The CDR3 DNA is TGTGCCAGCAGACTAACACGTTCCACAGATACGCAGTATTTT. It encodes CASRLTRSTDTQYF.

This sequence joins TRBV7-8 and TRBJ2-1; a possible D gene is TRBD1 (7 bases). This CDR3 comprises 18 residues. V was pared by 1 base and J by 9 bases, with 25 bases between. Germline V lookup: CDR1 SGHVS, CDR2 FQNEAQ. The CDR3 sequence: CASSLEWGRGAQRREQFF. CDR3 in DNA: TGTGCCAGCAGCTTAGAGTGGGGCAGGGGGGCCCAAAGACGTGAGCAGTTCTTC.

This chain uses TRBV29-1 with TRBJ2-2; 8 bases are a match to TRBD1. Germline loops: CDR1 SQVTM, CDR2 ANQGSEA. With V trimmed by 5 bases and J by 6 bases, 5 bases remained unmatched. The CDR3 is made up of 13 amino acids. The CDR3 bases are TGCAGCGTTAACAGGGGGTTGTCCGGGGAGCTGTTTTTT. Translated, it gives CSVNRGLSGELFF.

The rearrangement joins TRBV29-1 to TRBJ2-1, with D possibly matching TRBD1 (6 bases). V was clipped by 4 bases and J by 2 bases, with 9 bases between them. The CDR3 is made up of 13 amino acids. CDR1 and CDR2 (germline): SQVTM, ANQGSEA. CDR3 in DNA: TGCAGCGTTGCGGACAGAGCCTACAATGAGCAGTTCTTC. Its protein product is CSVADRAYNEQFF.

The chain carries TRBV29-1 and TRBJ1-6; 8 nucleotides line up with TRBD1. Germline-derived CDR1 and CDR2 are SQVTM and ANQGSEA. This CDR3 is built from 13 residues. V was clipped by 6 bases and J by 10 bases; unmatched bases: 8. The CDR3 bases are TGCAGCGTCGCAGGGGGCCTCGACTCACCCCTCCACTTT. It translates to CSVAGGLDSPLHF.

The V and J genes are TRBV6-6 and TRBJ2-1, with TRBD2 as a possible D gene (6 bases). The CDR3 totals 14 residues. Germline V CDR1 and CDR2: MNHNY, SVGAGI (reference sequence). Trimming shortened V by 6 bases and J by 4 bases, and 13 bases separated the two germline ends. The CDR3 DNA reads as TGTGCCAGCAGCCCTTTCGGGGGATACAATGAGCAGTTCTTC. It yields the protein CASSPFGGYNEQFF.

The chain links TRBV28 to TRBJ1-5, with D perhaps TRBD1 (6 bases). This CDR3 spans 14 amino acids. V lost 11 bases, J lost 3 bases, and 17 bases lay in between. The germline CDR1 and CDR2 sequences are MDHEN and SYDVKM. CDR3 sequence reads: CAGSTGTSNQPQHF. The DNA for the CDR3 is TGTGCCGGAAGTACAGGGACCTCCAATCAGCCCCAGCATTTT. Full variable domain (outside the CDR3, taken from reference TRBV28 and TRBJ1-5): DVKVTQSSRYLVKRTGEKVFLECVQDMDHENMFWYRQDPGLGLRLIYFSYDVKMKEKGDIPEGYSVSREKKERFSLILESASTNQTSMYLCAGSTGTSNQPQHFGDGTRLSIL.

The rearrangement uses TRBV6-5 and TRBJ2-7, with TRBD2 identical over 7 bases. This CDR3 has 15 residues. From germline, CDR1 is MNHEY and CDR2 SVGAGI. V shed 0 bases and J 3 bases; nucleotides not matched to a gene: 5. Here the CDR3 DNA reads TGTGCCAGCAGTTACTCGTCTAGCGGAGACTACGAGCAGTACTTC. Amino acid sequence: CASSYSSSGDYEQYF.

V and J are TRBV19 and TRBJ2-6; 9 nucleotides agree with TRBD2. Germline V lookup: CDR1 LNHDA, CDR2 SQIVND (reference sequence). With V trimmed by 1 base and J by 2 bases, 3 bases remained unmatched. This CDR3 spans 17 amino acids. CDR3 sequence: CASSIGASGAGANVLTF. The CDR3 bases are TGTGCCAGTAGTATAGGGGCTAGCGGGGCTGGGGCCAACGTCCTGACTTTC.

The chain couples TRBV6-1 to TRBJ1-5; D call uncertain. The CDR3 loop spans 13 amino acids. V was pared by 10 bases and J by 7 bases, with 17 bases between. Per germline, CDR1 MNHNS and CDR2 SASEGT. The CDR3 region is CATHEGLRQPQHF. DNA for the CDR3: TGTGCCACCCACGAGGGCCTCCGGCAGCCCCAGCATTTT.

This rearrangement joins TRBV12-5 to TRBJ1-1, with 7 positions matching TRBD1. V trimming: 7 bases; J trimming: 0 bases; junction bases outside the gene matches: 14. The germline V gene has CDR1 LGHNT and CDR2 FRNRAP. The CDR3 loop spans 17 amino acids. CDR3 in amino acids: CASAPSQGNPMNTEAFF. Written as DNA, the CDR3 is TGTGCTAGTGCCCCGTCACAGGGGAATCCCATGAACACTGAAGCTTTCTTT.

V gene TRBV5-4 combines with J gene TRBJ1-4, with a possible D match to TRBD1 (5 bases). Germline V lookup: CDR1 SGHNT, CDR2 YYREEE (reference sequence). The length of the CDR3 is 16 residues. Trimming took off 3 bases at V and 4 bases at J, with 16 bases between the two ends. The CDR3 reads CASSYDSTVDNEKLFF. In nucleotides, the CDR3 is TGTGCCAGCAGCTACGACTCGACAGTCGATAATGAAAAACTGTTTTTT. The full variable domain, its missing parts supplied by reference TRBV5-4 and TRBJ1-4, is ETGVTQSPTHLIKTRGQQVTLRCSSQSGHNTVSWYQQALGQGPQFIFQYYREEENGRGNFPPRFSGLQFPNYSSELNVNALELDDSALYLCASSYDSTVDNEKLFFGSGTQLSVL.

The chain is built from TRBV2 and TRBJ1-1; D is unclear. CDR1 is SNHLY and CDR2 is FYNNEI in the germline V gene. The CDR3 sequence is 13 residues long. The V and J ends lost 7 bases and 1 base respectively, with 10 bases between them. CDR3 coding DNA: TGTGCCAGCAAGTGGCCCTCGAACACTGAAGCTTTCTTT. Its translation: CASKWPSNTEAFF. The entire variable domain, with the rest obtained from reference TRBV2 and TRBJ1-1, is as follows: EPEVTQTPSHQVTQMGQEVILRCVPISNHLYFYWYRQILGQKVEFLVSFYNNEISEKSEIFDDQFSVERPDGSNFTLKIRSTKLEDSAMYFCASKWPSNTEAFFGQGTRLTVV.

The chain has TRBV28 and TRBJ2-7; possibly TRBD1 for D (5 bases). The germline gives CDR1 MDHEN, CDR2 SYDVKM. The CDR3 runs to 14 residues. Trimming took off 5 bases at V and 5 bases at J, with 16 bases between the two ends. In DNA, the CDR3 is TGTGCCAGCAGTCCCGTTTGGGGCAGGGACGAGCAGTACTTC. Translated: CASSPVWGRDEQYF.

V usage is TRBV28 and J usage is TRBJ1-1; D possibly corresponds to TRBD1 (5 bases). Trimming stripped 7 bases from V and 4 bases from J, with 16 bases between. CDR1 and CDR2 from the germline V gene are MDHEN and SYDVKM. The CDR3 runs 14 residues. The CDR3 nucleotides are TGTGCCAGCACAGTCGGGGGACGGATCACTGAAGCTTTCTTT. This gives the protein CASTVGGRITEAFF.

This clone was counted between two and nine times. The chain joins TRBV29-1 to TRBJ2-7, with 15 bases lining up with TRBD2. V shed 1 base, J shed 7 bases, and the junction held 2 bases outside the gene matches. The CDR3 is made up of 14 amino acids. Germline CDR1 is SQVTM and CDR2 is ANQGSEA. The CDR3 loop reads CSVEGTSGRGEQYF. Here the CDR3 DNA reads TGCAGCGTTGAAGGGACTAGCGGGAGGGGTGAGCAGTACTTC.